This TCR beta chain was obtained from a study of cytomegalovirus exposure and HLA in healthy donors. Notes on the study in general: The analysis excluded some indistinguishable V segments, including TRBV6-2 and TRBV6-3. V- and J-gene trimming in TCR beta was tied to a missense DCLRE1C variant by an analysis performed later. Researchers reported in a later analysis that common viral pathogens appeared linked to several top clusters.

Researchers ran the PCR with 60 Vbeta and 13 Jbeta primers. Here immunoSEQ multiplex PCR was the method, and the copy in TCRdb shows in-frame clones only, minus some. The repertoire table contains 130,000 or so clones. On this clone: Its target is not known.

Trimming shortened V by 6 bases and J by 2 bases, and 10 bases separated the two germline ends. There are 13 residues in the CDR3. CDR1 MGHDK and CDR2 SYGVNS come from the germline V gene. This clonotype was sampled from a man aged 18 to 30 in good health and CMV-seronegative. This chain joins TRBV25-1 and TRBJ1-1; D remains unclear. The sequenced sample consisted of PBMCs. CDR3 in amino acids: CASRTSLNTEAFF. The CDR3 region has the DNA TGTGCCAGCAGGACATCCCTCAACACTGAAGCTTTCTTT.